These T cell receptor beta chains were read from a single sample in a study of early T cells in non-severe SARS-CoV-2 infection. MiXCR was run by TCRdb on the 5' RACE reads, yielding one entry per CDR3 protein. The sample lists 60,000 to 75,000 distinct CDR3 sequences, approximately 12% seen once, with roughly 6.1% in the top ten. Sequencing was done on a sample of whole blood. These receptors all stem from an adult who was a healthcare worker with PCR-confirmed SARS-CoV-2 infection or an uninfected control (not recorded which). Each CDR3 is given with its conserved first and last residue. The D gene is left open where the match is weak. Only part of the rows carry a size: once, few, many, or a class if the clone is expanded.

size	J	V	D	DNA	CDR3
many	TRBJ1-2	TRBV7-6	TRBD1	TGTGCCAGCAGCCCAAGGACAGGTCACCATGGCTACACCTTC	CASSPRTGHHGYTF
many	TRBJ2-7	TRBV20-1	NA	TGCAGTGCTAGAGATAGGAGGACAGCCTACGAGCAGTACTTC	CSARDRRTAYEQYF
NA	TRBJ1-6	TRBV28	NA	TGTGCCAGCACCCGGGGAGGGCTTCCCCTCCACTTT	CASTRGGLPLHF
NA	TRBJ2-3	TRBV5-1	NA	TGCGCCAGCAGCTCCCCAGCTAGCACAGATACGCAGTATTTT	CASSSPASTDTQYF
NA	TRBJ2-1	TRBV20-1	TRBD1	TGCAGTGGGAGCGAGCGGACAGGGCTGGGCAATGAGCAGTTCTTC	CSGSERTGLGNEQFF
many	TRBJ2-1	TRBV7-2	TRBD2	TGTGCCAGCAGCACTCCAGCGGGACCCTTTGGAAATGAGCAGTTCTTC	CASSTPAGPFGNEQFF
many	TRBJ2-7	TRBV9	NA	TGTGCCAGCTCTCCCCAGGGGCGGGGAACCCACGAGCAGTACTTC	CASSPQGRGTHEQYF
NA	TRBJ2-1	TRBV18	TRBD2	TGTGCCAGCTCATCTATAGCGGGAAGCTCCTACAATGAGCAGTTCTTC	CASSSIAGSSYNEQFF
few	TRBJ2-5	TRBV14	NA	TGTGCCAGCAGCCACTACAACCAAGAGACCCAGTACTTC	CASSHYNQETQYF
many	TRBJ2-7	TRBV2	TRBD2	TGTGCCAGGATTAGCGGGAATGATACCTACGAGCAGTACTTC	CARISGNDTYEQYF
few	TRBJ1-5	TRBV18	NA	TGTGCCAGCACACCGTCGGGGGGCGGCAATCAGCCCCAGCATTTT	CASTPSGGGNQPQHF
few	TRBJ1-6	TRBV11-2	NA	TGTGCCAGCAGCTTATTCTCAGCTACCTCCTATAATTCACCCCTCCACTTT	CASSLFSATSYNSPLHF
few	TRBJ2-1	TRBV29-1	TRBD1	TGCAGCGTTCTACGACAGGGGAGGAATGAGCAGTTCTTC	CSVLRQGRNEQFF
NA	TRBJ2-3	TRBV2	NA	TGTGCCAGCAGTTGGACTACCGCGGGGGATACGCAGTATTTT	CASSWTTAGDTQYF
many	TRBJ2-5	TRBV5-1	NA	TGCGCCAGCAGCTTGAGGTCGAGTAACGAAGAGACCCAGTACTTC	CASSLRSSNEETQYF
many	TRBJ2-3	TRBV20-1	NA	TGCAGTGCTACGCCGGGGGCCGGAGATACGCAGTATTTT	CSATPGAGDTQYF
few	TRBJ2-7	TRBV2	NA	TGTGCCAGCAGTGAAGGTCGAGCGGGTGAATCCTACGAGCAGTACTTC	CASSEGRAGESYEQYF
few	TRBJ2-2	TRBV24-1	NA	TGTGCCACCAGTGTCATTCCCGGGGAGCTGTTTTTT	CATSVIPGELFF
few	TRBJ1-1	TRBV21-1	NA	TGTGCCAGCAGCAAAGCAAGGGGGAAGGCACTGAAGCTTTTCTTT	CASSKARGKALKLFF
many	TRBJ1-5	TRBV19	NA	TGTGCCAGTAGTAAGATAGAAGGGACCCTATATAGCAATCAGCCCCAGCATTTT	CASSKIEGTLYSNQPQHF
few	TRBJ1-1	TRBV5-4	NA	TGTGCCAGCAGCCTCCCCGGGAAAACGGGTGAAGCTTTCTTT	CASSLPGKTGEAFF
many	TRBJ1-5	TRBV10-3	NA	TGTGCCATCAGTGGGCAGAGCAATCAGCCCCAGCATTTT	CAISGQSNQPQHF
NA	TRBJ2-7	TRBV7-6	NA	TGTGCCAGCAGCGTCACTAGAACGGCAGGCGAGCAGTACTTC	CASSVTRTAGEQYF
NA	TRBJ2-5	TRBV18	NA	TGTGCCAGCTCACCACTAACACACCAGGGGCGAGAGACCCAGTACTTC	CASSPLTHQGRETQYF
many	TRBJ2-3	TRBV24-1	NA	TGTGCCACCAGTGACCAACTGGACCCGCGTGCGCAGTATTTT	CATSDQLDPRAQYF
NA	TRBJ2-3	TRBV14	NA	TGTGCCAGCAGCCGCCGCTCCCGGGCTCCCCTTGGGGATACGCAGTATTTT	CASSRRSRAPLGDTQYF
NA	TRBJ2-5	TRBV10-3	NA	TGTGCCATCAGACCAGCGGCATTTGAGACCCAGTACTTC	CAIRPAAFETQYF
many	TRBJ2-1	TRBV19	TRBD2	TGTGCCAGTAGCGTCCTAGCGGGAGGGCGCAATGAGCAGTTCTTC	CASSVLAGGRNEQFF
NA	TRBJ2-3	TRBV10-3	NA	TGTGCCGGGGGGCACAGTACCACAGATACGCAGTATTTT	CAGGHSTTDTQYF
few	TRBJ2-7	TRBV20-1	TRBD2	TGCAGTGCCAAGCGGGGGAGGGCGCAGTACTTC	CSAKRGRAQYF
many	TRBJ1-3	TRBV9	NA	TGTGCCAGCAGCGTGGAACAGGGTGTTCTATATTTT	CASSVEQGVLYF
many	TRBJ1-2	TRBV3-1	NA	TGTGCCAGCAGCCAAGATGGGCAGGGAGACTATGGCTACACCTTC	CASSQDGQGDYGYTF
NA	TRBJ2-7	TRBV6-2/TRBV6-3	NA	TGTGCCAGCCGTTGGGGGAATCAAGTCGGCGAGCAGTACTTC	CASRWGNQVGEQYF
NA	TRBJ2-6	TRBV29-1	NA	TGCAGCGTTGAGGTAACAGGTTCGAGCTCTGGGGCCAACGTCCTGACTTTC	CSVEVTGSSSGANVLTF
NA	TRBJ1-5	TRBV6-6	NA	TGTGCCAGCAGTTACAGGGATCAGCCCCAGCATTTT	CASSYRDQPQHF
many	TRBJ1-5	TRBV21-1	NA	TGTTCCGGAGTTCGTAACAATCAGCCCCAGCATTTT	CSGVRNNQPQHF
many	TRBJ1-1	TRBV15	NA	TGTGCCACCAGCAGAGAGGAGTCGGGTGAAACTGAAGCTTTCTTT	CATSREESGETEAFF
NA	TRBJ1-6	TRBV20-1	NA	TGCAGTGCTACCGCTTCATCTAGTAATAATTCACCCCTCCACTTT	CSATASSSNNSPLHF
few	TRBJ1-6	TRBV6-1	TRBD1	TGTGCCAGCACCCCAGACAGGGCCTATAATTCACCCCTCCACTTT	CASTPDRAYNSPLHF
few	TRBJ1-1	TRBV5-6	NA	TGTGCCAGCAGCTTGGCCTATGGTCGGCTGAACACTGAAGCTTTCTTT	CASSLAYGRLNTEAFF
many	TRBJ1-6	TRBV20-1	TRBD1	TGCAGTGCCCCGGGACAGGGGTTTGGGTATTCACCCCTCCACTTT	CSAPGQGFGYSPLHF
NA	TRBJ1-1	TRBV18	NA	TGTGCCAGCTCACCACTTGAGGGATTCACTGAAGCTTTCTTT	CASSPLEGFTEAFF
few	TRBJ2-5	TRBV7-9	NA	TGTGCCAGCAGCGCCCGGAGTGAGACCCAGTACTTC	CASSARSETQYF
NA	TRBJ1-1	TRBV29-1	NA	TGCAGCATAAGGGGGGGAAAGACTGAAGCTTTCTTT	CSIRGGKTEAFF
few	TRBJ1-1	TRBV2	TRBD1	TGTGCCAGCAGTGACCCAGGGGGCAGGGGAAAGAACACTGAAGCTTTCTTT	CASSDPGGRGKNTEAFF
NA	TRBJ2-4	TRBV4-3	NA	TGCGCCAGCAGCCAAGAAACCTACAACATTCAGTACTTC	CASSQETYNIQYF
few	TRBJ1-5	TRBV19	NA	TGTGCCAGTAGTCGGGACCCACCTGAATATAGCAATCAGCCCCAGCATTTT	CASSRDPPEYSNQPQHF
many	TRBJ1-1	TRBV6-1	NA	TGTGCCAGCAGATCAGCGGGGACACTCACCTCGGGGACTGAAGCTTTCTTT	CASRSAGTLTSGTEAFF
NA	TRBJ2-5	TRBV5-5	NA	TGTGCCAGCAGCGTGAAAGAGACCCAGTACTTC	CASSVKETQYF
NA	TRBJ2-1	TRBV24-1	NA	TGTGCCACCAGTGCCACTGGGGGGACTTATAATGAGCAGTTCTTC	CATSATGGTYNEQFF
many	TRBJ2-7	TRBV12-3/TRBV12-4	NA	TGTGCCAGCAGTCAGATTACAGGTTCGGGGCAGTACTTC	CASSQITGSGQYF
few	TRBJ2-7	TRBV6-6	NA	TGTGCCAGCAGTTACTCGGTGACGAGCCTTAGCTCCTACGAGCAGTACTTC	CASSYSVTSLSSYEQYF
NA	TRBJ1-3	TRBV7-2	NA	TGTGCCAGCAGCGTCCGGAGCCGAGACACCATATATTTT	CASSVRSRDTIYF
few	TRBJ2-7	TRBV5-8	NA	TGTGCCAGCAGCGCCCCCGGGGGTTGGGTACTGGAGCAGTACTTC	CASSAPGGWVLEQYF
many	TRBJ2-7	TRBV7-9	NA	TGTGCCAGCAGCCCGGGACGTATCTCCTACGAGCAGTACTTC	CASSPGRISYEQYF
many	TRBJ2-1	TRBV5-1	TRBD1	TGCGCCAGCAGCTTCCACAGGGGGTACAATGAGCAGTTCTTC	CASSFHRGYNEQFF
NA	TRBJ2-1	TRBV7-9	NA	TGTGCCAGCACCGAAGGCGGAAGCTCCTACAATGAGCAGTTCTTC	CASTEGGSSYNEQFF
NA	TRBJ1-5	TRBV2	NA	TGTGCCAGCAGATCCGACAGACTTCGGCAGCCCCAGCATTTT	CASRSDRLRQPQHF